This T cell receptor (beta chain) emerged from a study of blood T cells in healthy people across ages. The study, taken as a whole, reports: It was not known whether donors were CMV positive (a possible confounder of expanded clonotype changes).

Through a sample-barcoded 5' primer and a J-beta primer mix, a second PCR was run for 7 to 11 cycles. One entry per CDR3 protein, called by TCRdb with MiXCR from the 5' RACE reads. The repertoire holds about 1.8 million distinct CDR3 sequences, with about 49% as singletons. On this clonotype itself: Its specificity is unknown.

CDR1 and CDR2 (germline): SGHAT, FQNNGV. This CDR3 has 16 residues. V lost 4 bases, J lost 0 bases, and 13 bases lay in between. This TCR was sampled from a middle-aged woman in good health. Material for sequencing was blood. The chain uses TRBV11-2 and TRBJ2-4; D possibly corresponds to TRBD2 (6 bases). The CDR3: CASSWRWGLAKNIQYF. The DNA of the CDR3 is TGTGCCAGCAGCTGGAGGTGGGGACTAGCCAAAAACATTCAGTACTTC.